These 4 T cell receptor beta chains originate from one sample sequenced in a study of identical twins. MiXCR was run by TCRdb on the 5' RACE reads, yielding one entry per CDR3 protein. The sample includes fewer than 900,000 distinct CDR3 sequences, 21% seen only once; the top ten take roughly 4%. These sequences were also reported in another study, on T cells expressing NK-cell markers.

Sequencing input: PBMCs. Receptors were obtained from a woman aged 18-29 years in good health.

This clonotype came up a few times. The rearrangement links TRBV18 to TRBJ2-4, with D maybe TRBD1 (6 bases). V was clipped by 4 bases and J by 0 bases, with 16 bases between them. The CDR3 contains 17 residues. CDR1 is KGHSH and CDR2 is LQKENI in the germline V gene. CDR3 in amino acids: CASSQSIDRLAKNIQYF. CDR3 nucleotides: TGTGCCAGCTCACAGTCTATAGACAGGCTAGCCAAAAACATTCAGTACTTC.

The chain has TRBV7-2 and TRBJ1-2; D gene ambiguous. Trimming left V 3 bases short and J 5 bases short, with 13 bases between. Germline V gives CDR1 SGHTA, CDR2 FQGNSA. The CDR3 covers 14 residues. CDR3 coding DNA: TGTGCCAGCAGCTTTGATACAGTATCATATGGCTACACCTTC. It is translated as CASSFDTVSYGYTF.

There are a few counts of this clonotype. The V call is TRBV6-5, the J call TRBJ1-5, with D possibly matching TRBD1 (6 bases). CDR1 MNHEY and CDR2 SVGAGI come from the germline V gene. Trimming stripped 2 bases from V and 9 bases from J, with 14 bases between. The CDR3 totals 14 residues. The CDR3 coding sequence is TGTGCCAGCAGTTACCGGGACACCTCGGGGCCCCAGCATTTT. Amino acid sequence: CASSYRDTSGPQHF.

This clonotype was seen a few times. V usage is TRBV10-3 and J usage is TRBJ2-3; 11 bases map to TRBD2. CDR1 is ENHRY and CDR2 is SYGVKD in the germline V gene. V gave up 11 bases and J gave up 4 bases; unmatched junction bases: 5. The CDR3 has 13 residues. CDR3 coding DNA: TGTGCCGCGACTAGCGGGAACGCAGATACGCAGTATTTT. This codes for CAATSGNADTQYF.